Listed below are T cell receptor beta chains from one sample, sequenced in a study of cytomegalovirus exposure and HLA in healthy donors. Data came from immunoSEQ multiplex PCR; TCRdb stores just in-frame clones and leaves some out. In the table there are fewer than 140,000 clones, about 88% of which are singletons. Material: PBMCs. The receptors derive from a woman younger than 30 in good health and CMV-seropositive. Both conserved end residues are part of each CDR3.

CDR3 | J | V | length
CASSPRTTWRETQYF | TRBJ2-5 | TRBV25-1 | 15
CASSEQGASNQPQHF | TRBJ1-5 | TRBV6-1 | 15
CSVVPGGRDGYTF | TRBJ1-2 | TRBV29-1 | 13
CASSQDSASSSPLHF | TRBJ1-6 | TRBV4-3 | 15
CASRGGDRGGEKLFF | TRBJ1-4 | TRBV28 | 15
CASRTGAAETQYF | TRBJ2-5 | TRBV19 | 13
CSVTGKGHSETQYF | TRBJ2-5 | TRBV29-1 | 14
CASSLVDADTQYF | TRBJ2-3 | TRBV7-8 | 13
CASSWASGGTDTQYF | TRBJ2-3 | TRBV5-4 | 15
CASSILEEDNSPLHF | TRBJ1-6 | TRBV19 | 15
CASSIYQGRGTEAFF | TRBJ1-1 | TRBV19 | 15
CASSLAQQGDTEAFF | TRBJ1-1 | TRBV5-1 | 15
CASSSGQGVRYEKLFF | TRBJ1-4 | TRBV28 | 16
CASSLEAGAGYNEQFF | TRBJ2-1 | TRBV27 | 16
CASSGGQMSSGNTIYF | TRBJ1-3 | TRBV2 | 16
CASSLTPRTGTFTYEQYF | TRBJ2-7 | TRBV7-9 | 18
CASSLQTGGLGRGYTF | TRBJ1-2 | TRBV5-6 | 16
CASSLDREKLFF | TRBJ1-4 | TRBV7-2 | 12
CASSYRDRDLYGYTF | TRBJ1-2 | TRBV28 | 15
CSVSQSGEGGGSSYGYTF | TRBJ1-2 | TRBV29-1 | 18
CASSQEEGQGSSPLHF | TRBJ1-6 | TRBV4-3 | 16
CASSQASGIYGYTF | TRBJ1-2 | TRBV6-1 | 14
CSAGTADEQFF | TRBJ2-1 | TRBV20-1 | 11
CASRIRNHRGRNYGYTF | TRBJ1-2 | TRBV10-2 | 17
CAISGRAAGNTEAFF | TRBJ1-1 | TRBV10-3 | 15
CASRDGGEKLFF | TRBJ1-4 | TRBV19 | 12
CASSLAWDRGVRTQYF | TRBJ2-5 | TRBV7-9 | 16
CASSPVVISTHGGETQYF | TRBJ2-5 | TRBV18 | 18
CASSARTGLNTEAFF | TRBJ1-1 | TRBV13 | 15
CASSIARASTGELFF | TRBJ2-2 | TRBV19 | 15
CASKTLQGYTEAFF | TRBJ1-1 | TRBV2 | 14
CASSQVEGLLYGYTF | TRBJ1-2 | TRBV4-3 | 15
CASSSTGTGGPYGYTF | TRBJ1-2 | TRBV9 | 16
CASSLVRGGLGTDTQYF | TRBJ2-3 | TRBV5-1 | 17
CASSLSAGGRNEQFF | TRBJ2-1 | TRBV27 | 15
CASSSTGGNEKLFF | TRBJ1-4 | TRBV7-9 | 14
CATSSSLNTDTQYF | TRBJ2-3 | TRBV15 | 14
CASSLNTGYGYTF | TRBJ1-2 | TRBV6-1 | 13
CASSTQIGGTEAFF | TRBJ1-1 | TRBV11-1 | 14
CASSLEGGGLQETQYF | TRBJ2-5 | TRBV7-2 | 16
CASSLSGDTEAFF | TRBJ1-1 | TRBV27 | 13
CSVDMALAEFF | TRBJ2-1 | TRBV29-1 | 11
CASSIVKRSAFGGVFSNEQFF | TRBJ2-1 | TRBV19 | 21
CASSPGTDWADYTF | TRBJ1-2 | TRBV19 | 14
CASSALTGGARGNYGYTF | TRBJ1-2 | TRBV27 | 18
CASSWEGGRGDTQYF | TRBJ2-3 | TRBV5-1 | 15
CASSFGQGAYQPQHF | TRBJ1-5 | TRBV6-1 | 15
CASSLAAGEPNSPLHF | TRBJ1-6 | TRBV5-4 | 16
CASSLVAGTNYGYTF | TRBJ1-2 | TRBV5-6 | 15
CASSPPGNNEQFF | TRBJ2-1 | TRBV6-4 | 13
CASSIGTSGGLSYEQYF | TRBJ2-7 | TRBV5-6 | 17
CASTMMDTANYGYTF | TRBJ1-2 | TRBV6-1 | 15
CASSNTGYGANVLTF | TRBJ2-6 | TRBV2 | 15